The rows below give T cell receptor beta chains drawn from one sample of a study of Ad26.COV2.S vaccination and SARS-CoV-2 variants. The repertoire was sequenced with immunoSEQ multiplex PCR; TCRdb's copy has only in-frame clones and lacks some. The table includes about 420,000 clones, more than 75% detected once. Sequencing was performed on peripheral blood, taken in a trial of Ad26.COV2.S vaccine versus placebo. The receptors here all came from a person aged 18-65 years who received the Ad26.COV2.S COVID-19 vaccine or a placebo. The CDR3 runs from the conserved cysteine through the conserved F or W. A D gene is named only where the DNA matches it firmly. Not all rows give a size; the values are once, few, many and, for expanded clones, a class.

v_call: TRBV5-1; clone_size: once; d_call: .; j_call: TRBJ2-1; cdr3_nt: TGCGCCAGCAGCGTGGCGCAGGGGTCGAATGAGCAGTTCTTC; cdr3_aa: CASSVAQGSNEQFF
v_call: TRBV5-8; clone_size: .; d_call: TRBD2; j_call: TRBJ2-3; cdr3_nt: TGTGCCAGCAGCTTTGGGACTAGCGGGCCCTCAGATACGCAGTATTTT; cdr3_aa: CASSFGTSGPSDTQYF
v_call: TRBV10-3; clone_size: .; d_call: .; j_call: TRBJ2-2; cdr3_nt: TGTGCCATCAGGGACAGAAACACCGGGGAGCTGTTTTTT; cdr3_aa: CAIRDRNTGELFF
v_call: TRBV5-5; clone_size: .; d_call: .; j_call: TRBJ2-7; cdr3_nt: TGTGCCAGCAGCTTGGATTTGATACGGCAAGCCTACGAGCAGTACTTC; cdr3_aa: CASSLDLIRQAYEQYF
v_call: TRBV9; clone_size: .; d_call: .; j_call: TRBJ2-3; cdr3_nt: TGTGCCAGCACGAAGGGGACAGATACGCAGTATTTT; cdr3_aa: CASTKGTDTQYF
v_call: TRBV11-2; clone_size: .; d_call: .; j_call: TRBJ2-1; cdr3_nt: TGTGCCAGCAGCTACCTCGAGGGAACAGGCAATGAGCAGTTCTTC; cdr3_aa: CASSYLEGTGNEQFF
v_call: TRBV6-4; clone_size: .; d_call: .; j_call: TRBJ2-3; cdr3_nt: TGTGCCAGCAGTGATTCGGGACACCCCAGGCGTACGCAGTATTTT; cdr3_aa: CASSDSGHPRRTQYF
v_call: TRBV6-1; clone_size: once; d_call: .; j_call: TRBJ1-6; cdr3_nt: TGTGCCAGCAGTGAACAACAGGGATGGGGTTCACCCCTCCACTTT; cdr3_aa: CASSEQQGWGSPLHF
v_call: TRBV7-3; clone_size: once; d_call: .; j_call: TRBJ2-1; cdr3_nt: TGTGCCAGCAGCGAATCCGGGGGGCCAAGCTCCTACAATGAGCAGTTCTTC; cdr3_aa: CASSESGGPSSYNEQFF
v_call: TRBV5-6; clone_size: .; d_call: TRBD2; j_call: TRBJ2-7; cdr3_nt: TGTGCCAGCAGCTTGCCGGGACTAATCTACGAGCAGTACTTC; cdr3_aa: CASSLPGLIYEQYF
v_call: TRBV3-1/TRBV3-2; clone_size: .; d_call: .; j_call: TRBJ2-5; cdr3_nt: TGTGCCAGCAGCCAAGGATGGGGGGAGACCCAGTACTTC; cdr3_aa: CASSQGWGETQYF
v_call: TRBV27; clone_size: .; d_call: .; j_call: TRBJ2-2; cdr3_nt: TGTGCCAGCAGTTTAGGGCCAGGGCGGGTCACCGGGGAGCTGTTTTTT; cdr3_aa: CASSLGPGRVTGELFF
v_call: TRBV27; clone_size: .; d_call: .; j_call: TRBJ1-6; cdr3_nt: TGTGCCAGCAGTTCACTGACAGGAGATCGGAGCTCCTATAATTCACCCCTCCACTTT; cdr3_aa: CASSSLTGDRSSYNSPLHF
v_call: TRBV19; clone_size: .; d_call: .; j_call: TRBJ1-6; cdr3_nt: TGTGCCACCCAGGGGTTTCGAAATTCACCCCTCCACTTT; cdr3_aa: CATQGFRNSPLHF
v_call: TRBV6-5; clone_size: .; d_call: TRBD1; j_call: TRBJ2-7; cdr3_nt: TGTGCCAGCAGACCACCAGGGGACAGCTCCTACGAGCAGTACTTC; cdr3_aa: CASRPPGDSSYEQYF
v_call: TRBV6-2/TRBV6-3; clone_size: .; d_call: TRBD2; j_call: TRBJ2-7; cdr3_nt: TGTGCCAGCAGTGGGGACCTAGCGGGGGGTTTCTCCTACGAGCAGTACTTC; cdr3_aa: CASSGDLAGGFSYEQYF
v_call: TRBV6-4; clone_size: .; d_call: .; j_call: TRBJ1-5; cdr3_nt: TGTGCCAGCAGTGACCAGGGGCCCGGGGATCAGCCCCAGCATTTT; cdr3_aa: CASSDQGPGDQPQHF
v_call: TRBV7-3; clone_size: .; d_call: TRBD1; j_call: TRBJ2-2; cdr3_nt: TGTGCCAGCAGTTTATCACAGGGGACCGGGGAGCTGTTTTTT; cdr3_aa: CASSLSQGTGELFF
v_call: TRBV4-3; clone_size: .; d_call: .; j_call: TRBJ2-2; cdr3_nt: TGCGCCAGCAGCCAAGGACAGGCTGGGCACGGGGAGCTGTTTTTT; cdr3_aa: CASSQGQAGHGELFF
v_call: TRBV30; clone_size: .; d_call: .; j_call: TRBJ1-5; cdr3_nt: TGTGCCTGGAGTGGGGGAAATCAGCCCCAGCATTTT; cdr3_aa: CAWSGGNQPQHF
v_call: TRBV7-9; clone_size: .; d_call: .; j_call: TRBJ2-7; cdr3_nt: TGTGCCAGCAGACACAGGGACTCCTACGAGCAGTACTTC; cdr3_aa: CASRHRDSYEQYF
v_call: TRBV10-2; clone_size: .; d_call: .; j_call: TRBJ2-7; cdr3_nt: TGCGCCAGCCGGCTGGGGGGGGCGAATTCCTACGAGCAGTACTTC; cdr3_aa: CASRLGGANSYEQYF
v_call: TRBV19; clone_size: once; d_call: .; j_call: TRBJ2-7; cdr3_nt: TGTGCCAGTAGTCCCCTCCCGGGGGCCTACGAGCAGTACTTC; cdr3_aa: CASSPLPGAYEQYF
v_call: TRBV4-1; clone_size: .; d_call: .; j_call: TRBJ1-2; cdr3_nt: TGCGCCAGCAGCCAAGTTTCGGCACTAAACCATGGCTACACCTTC; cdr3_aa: CASSQVSALNHGYTF
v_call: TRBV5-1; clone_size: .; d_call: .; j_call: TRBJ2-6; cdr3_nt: TGCGCCAGCAGCGGGAATTCTGGGGCCAACGTCCTGACTTTC; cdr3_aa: CASSGNSGANVLTF
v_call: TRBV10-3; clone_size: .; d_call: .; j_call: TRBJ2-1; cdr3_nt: TGTGCCACCAGCAATGAGCAGTTCTTC; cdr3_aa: CATSNEQFF
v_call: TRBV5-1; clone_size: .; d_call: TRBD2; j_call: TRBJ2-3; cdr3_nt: TGCGCCAGCAGCATAGTGACTAGCGGGGGGCAGCGCACAGATACGCAGTATTTT; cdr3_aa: CASSIVTSGGQRTDTQYF